The 19 T cell receptor beta chains presented below share a single source sample, sequenced in a study of T cell responses to AZD1222 COVID-19 vaccine. Method: immunoSEQ multiplex PCR; TCRdb's copy keeps in-frame clones and lacks some. The sample has 75,000 to 95,000 clones, roughly 88% seen once. The sequences come from peripheral blood, collected 28 days after the second dose of the MenACWY control vaccine. The receptors originated from an adult who received the MenACWY meningococcal vaccine as a control.

This chain uses TRBV7-2 with TRBJ2-1, with 7 bases that match TRBD2. This CDR3 is 16 amino acids long. In germline, CDR1 is SGHTA, CDR2 FQGNSA. The junction had 10 bases not matched to a gene; V was cut back by 3 bases and J by 5 bases. This chain's CDR3 is CASSLRTSVANNEQFF. The CDR3 DNA reads TGTGCCAGCAGCTTGAGAACTAGCGTCGCTAACAATGAGCAGTTCTTC.

This clone was counted only a few times. The chain couples TRBV14 to TRBJ1-1; no clear D. Trimming shortened V by 6 bases and J by 1 base, and 9 bases separated the two germline ends. Germline assignment: CDR1 SGHDN and CDR2 FVKESK. CDR3 length: 13 amino acids. CDR3 nucleotides: TGTGCCAGCAGTATCCAACCGAACACTGAAGCTTTCTTT. Its translation is CASSIQPNTEAFF.

The chain recombines TRBV28 with TRBJ1-6; no firm D call. CDR1 is MDHEN, CDR2 SYDVKM, per germline. This CDR3 comprises 13 residues. Between the trimmed V and J ends, which lost 9 bases and 8 bases, there was a span of 14 bases. CDR3 sequence reads: CASDATSDSPLHF. The CDR3 bases are TGTGCCAGTGATGCGACATCTGATTCACCCCTCCACTTT.

V is TRBV24-1 and J is TRBJ2-5; the match to TRBD2 covers 8 bases. The ends lost 9 bases at V and 2 bases at J; junction bases unmatched: 10. This CDR3 is 15 amino acids long. The germline CDR1 and CDR2 sequences are KGHDR and SFDVKD. The CDR3 region has the DNA TGTGCCACCTGGGGTTGCGGGGGGACACAAGAGACCCAGTACTTC. Its translation: CATWGCGGTQETQYF.

This clone was picked up a small number of times. The chain uses TRBV7-9 and TRBJ2-2; no reliable D call. V was shortened by 5 bases and J by 2 bases, with 9 bases between the two germline ends. This CDR3 contains 14 residues. Germline CDR1 is SEHNR and CDR2 is FQNEAQ (reference sequence). CDR3 protein: CASSPHGNTGELFF. CDR3 nucleotide sequence: TGTGCCAGCAGCCCGCATGGAAACACCGGGGAGCTGTTTTTT.

This chain connects TRBV3-1 (or the pseudogene TRBV3-2) to TRBJ1-3, with 8 bases lining up with TRBD1. Germline values: CDR1 LGHDT, CDR2 YNNKEL (reference sequence). Trimming removed 8 bases from V and 4 bases from J; junction bases left unmatched: 4. The CDR3 spans 13 residues. Here the CDR3 DNA reads TGTGCCAGCTCGACAGGGGTCGGAAACACCATATATTTT. Encoded protein: CASSTGVGNTIYF.

The chain links TRBV5-1 to TRBJ1-1; D uncertain. V shed 0 bases and J shed 4 bases, with 16 bases lying between them. CDR1 and CDR2 from the germline V gene are SGHRS and YFSETQ. The CDR3 sequence is 16 residues long. The CDR3 sequence: CASSLAPGIGATEAFF. The CDR3 DNA is TGCGCCAGCAGCTTGGCCCCGGGAATTGGCGCCACTGAAGCTTTCTTT.

The V and J genes are TRBV6-5 and TRBJ1-1; 7 bases match TRBD1. V shed 2 bases, J shed 0 bases, and the junction held 6 bases outside the gene matches. Germline-derived CDR1 and CDR2 are MNHEY and SVGAGI. CDR3 length: 16 residues. The CDR3 reads CASSYRRDSMNTEAFF. The CDR3 DNA reads as TGTGCCAGCAGTTACCGACGGGACAGCATGAACACTGAAGCTTTCTTT.

This clone was found a few times. The genes are TRBV19 and TRBJ2-7, with 9 bases fitting TRBD1. The trim removed 6 bases at V and 0 bases at J, leaving 3 bases unmatched. Germline V gives CDR1 LNHDA, CDR2 SQIVND (reference sequence). The CDR3 consists of 14 residues. The CDR3 spells CASSRQGDSYEQYF. DNA of the CDR3: TGTGCCAGTAGCAGACAGGGGGACTCCTACGAGCAGTACTTC.

The chain uses TRBV11-2 and TRBJ1-3; D might be TRBD1 (5 bases). V was trimmed by 10 bases and J by 0 bases, leaving 13 bases between them. The CDR3 length is 14 residues. Germline CDR1 is SGHAT and CDR2 is FQNNGV. The DNA of the CDR3 is TGTGCCACCCGGGACTCCGGCTCTGGAAACACCATATATTTT. This translates into CATRDSGSGNTIYF.

The chain links TRBV29-1 to TRBJ1-4; D possibly corresponds to TRBD1 (6 bases). Trimming cost V 4 bases and J 10 bases, with 16 bases left between them. CDR1 and CDR2 from the germline V gene are SQVTM and ANQGSEA. This CDR3 region has 13 residues. For the CDR3, the DNA is TGCAGCGTTGCGGACAGTGCGCTTGCAAAACTGTTTTTT. Translation: CSVADSALAKLFF.

The V gene is TRBV28, the J gene TRBJ1-2; 11 positions agree with TRBD1. There are 13 residues in the CDR3. Germline loops: CDR1 MDHEN, CDR2 SYDVKM. V lost 6 bases to trimming and J lost 6 bases; unmatched junction nucleotides: 3. The CDR3 bases are TGTGCCAGCAGGAGGGGACAGGGGGATGGCTACACCTTC. This translates into CASRRGQGDGYTF.

V gene TRBV7-2 combines with J gene TRBJ2-1; TRBD1 might be the D (6 bases). There are 14 residues in the CDR3. V was shortened by 6 bases and J by 5 bases, with 14 bases between the two germline ends. Germline V lookup: CDR1 SGHTA, CDR2 FQGNSA. CDR3: CASSQQGTHNEQFF. In DNA form, the CDR3 reads TGTGCCAGCAGTCAACAGGGAACACACAATGAGCAGTTCTTC.

The chain combines TRBV30 with TRBJ2-1; 15 bases are shared with TRBD2. The trim removed 3 bases at V and 4 bases at J, leaving 1 base unmatched. The V gene's germline CDR1 is GTSNPN and CDR2 SVGIG (reference sequence). This CDR3 spans 15 amino acids. CDR3 protein: CAWRGLAGGYNEQFF. Written as DNA, the CDR3 is TGTGCCTGGAGGGGACTAGCGGGGGGTTACAATGAGCAGTTCTTC.

The chain couples TRBV5-6 to TRBJ2-5, with a weak D call TRBD1 (5 bases). Germline loops: CDR1 SGHDT, CDR2 YYEEEE. This CDR3 has 14 amino acids. Trimming shortened V by 3 bases and J by 5 bases, and 14 bases separated the two germline ends. CDR3 sequence reads: CASSSQSRVETQYF. In nucleotides, the CDR3 is TGTGCCAGCAGCTCGCAAAGCAGGGTCGAGACCCAGTACTTC. The variable domain in full, with the rest retrieved from reference TRBV5-6 and TRBJ2-5, is DAGVTQSPTHLIKTRGQQVTLRCSPKSGHDTVSWYQQALGQGPQFIFQYYEEEERQRGNFPDRFSGHQFPNYSSELNVNALLLGDSALYLCASSSQSRVETQYFGPGTRLLVL.

The chain combines TRBV2 with TRBJ1-2; a weak D match, TRBD1 (5 bases). The CDR3 runs 13 residues. V was shortened by 5 bases and J by 5 bases, with 12 bases between the two germline ends. CDR1 and CDR2 from the germline V gene are SNHLY and FYNNEI. In nucleotides, the CDR3 is TGTGCCAGCAGTTCCGGGACCAATTATGGCTACACCTTC. Translated: CASSSGTNYGYTF.

This clone was picked up a small number of times. The chain joins TRBV19 to TRBJ2-5; D gene ambiguous. Germline V gene data show CDR1 as LNHDA and CDR2 as SQIVND (reference sequence). V dropped 0 bases and J dropped 2 bases, with 10 bases sitting between them. The CDR3 runs to 15 residues. The CDR3 is CASSIDHGSQETQYF. CDR3 DNA sequence: TGTGCCAGTAGTATAGACCACGGGTCTCAAGAGACCCAGTACTTC.

The chain has TRBV29-1 and TRBJ1-1; D possibly corresponds to TRBD1 (5 bases). This CDR3 region has 13 residues. In germline, CDR1 is SQVTM, CDR2 ANQGSEA. V was cut by 2 bases and J by 1 base, with 8 bases left in between. The CDR3 loop is CSVEKGWNTEAFF. As DNA, the CDR3 is TGCAGCGTTGAAAAGGGGTGGAACACTGAAGCTTTCTTT.

This clone has only a few counts. The J gene is TRBJ1-2, the V gene TRBV6-6; 11 nucleotides align to TRBD1. Germline CDR1 is MNHNY and CDR2 is SVGAGI (reference sequence). V lost 2 bases to trimming and J lost 3 bases; unmatched junction nucleotides: 5. This CDR3 is built from 16 residues. CDR3 bases: TGTGCCAGCAGTTACCCGGGACAGGGGGGGGACTATGGCTACACCTTC. Translating gives CASSYPGQGGDYGYTF.